The clone carrying this TCR beta chain came up a few times. The antigen is unknown. Only in-frame clones appear in the TCRdb table, and some are missing; sequencing was by immunoSEQ multiplex PCR. The table records 300,000 to 500,000 clones, 75% to 90% of them present only once. This sample was taken from a study of Ad26.COV2.S vaccination and SARS-CoV-2 variants. About the research overall: Intramuscular Ad26.COV2.S at 5x10^10 or 1x10^11 viral particles. Broader study findings: Reportedly, spike-specific CD8+ and CD4+ T cell responses achieved substantial breadth once vaccination had taken place. TCR breadth and depth analyses may have underestimated total T cell responses.

The treatment here: 19 received Ad26.COV2.S at low or high dose, single or two shots; roughly 5 received placebo; per-sample allocation not given. The investigators took samples on day 63 after the first vaccine or placebo injection. Built on an Ad26 vector, the vaccine expressed Wuhan-strain SARS-CoV-2 spike. Sequences were derived from peripheral blood, sampled in a trial of Ad26.COV2.S vaccine versus placebo. The origin of this receptor is a person aged 18-65 years who received the Ad26.COV2.S COVID-19 vaccine or a placebo.

CDR3 DNA: TGTGCCAGCAGTGTCTCTGCCGGGGCCAACGTCCTGACTTTC. As protein: CASSVSAGANVLTF. V gene TRBV11-2 combines with J gene TRBJ2-6; no firm D call. Germline CDR1 and CDR2: SGHAT and FQNNGV. Trimming pared 6 bases from V and 4 bases from J, leaving 10 bases between. The CDR3 runs to 14 residues.